Reported below is one T cell receptor beta chain. Its target antigen remains unknown. Base-call qualities are not available, and no considerably larger clone is one nucleotide away. This entry belongs to a study of memory B cells and T cells in multiple sclerosis (dated by TCRdb to 2016 to 2018). In the study overall: In multiple sclerosis patients, the study set the TCR beta repertoires of autoproliferating peripheral T cells against those of T cells infiltrating brain lesions. Two multiple sclerosis patients, for whom either brain lesions at autopsy or brain-infiltrating cells from biopsy were available, were included in TCR sequencing. The investigation overall reported the following: Clone-set sizes varied between compartments, which affected the numbers of shared clonotypes and made normalization necessary.

After CFSE-labeled PBMCs were cultured without any stimulus, the autoproliferating (CFSEdim) and non-proliferating (CFSEhi) T cell fractions were each sequenced on their own. In total, some 47 million CFSE-labeled PBMCs were cultured without stimulus for less than 9 days, after which replicate wells were pooled. PBMCs were labeled with roughly 0.5 uM CFSE and were cultured without exogenous stimuli in serum-free AIM-V medium. PBMCs were isolated by Ficoll density gradient centrifugation and were cryopreserved before use. Using a FACSAria III, live 7-AAD-negative cells were sorted, then washed with PBS and stored frozen at -80 degrees C as dry pellets. Using the immunoSEQ Platform, TCRbeta CDR3 regions were amplified from extracted genomic DNA. The immunoSEQ assay used multiplex PCR together with high-throughput sequencing and a bioinformatics pipeline from the vendor. From the authors' description of their analysis: Non-productive sequences and CDR3s shorter than 4 amino acids were excluded, and clonotype frequencies were recalculated for each sample. In immunoSEQ Analyzer 2.0, shared clonotypes were identified as those with identical CDR3 amino acid, V gene and J gene sequences. Repertoire overlap was normalized by dividing shared clonotype counts by the product of both clone-set sizes, scaled by 1000 into arbitrary units. TCRdb mirrors the immuneACCESS table, restricted to in-frame sequences. Some clones are absent from its copies; in checked studies, under half trace to an unresolved V gene, and the reason for the others is unknown. V, J and clone size are those of that table, while D and trimming were read from the DNA. Within this sample are under 50,000 clones, with over 75% of them counted one time only. The ten top clones hold about 1.1% of the sample.

Reading the germline V gene (reference sequence) gives CDR1 SEHNR and CDR2 FQNEAQ. The CDR3 spans 13 residues, from the cysteine through the phenylalanine. Only the CDR3 portion is preserved as DNA: 39 bases, with reading frame beginning at the first base. Trimming costs V 3 bases and J 7 bases, and their ends lie 12 bases apart. The sample comprised PBMCs from blood kept in culture. This receptor was obtained from a human donor with multiple sclerosis. This sequence uses TRBV7-9 and TRBJ1-1, with no confident D gene call. In nucleotide form, the sequence is TGTGCCAGCAGCTTTCTAAGTAAGAATGAAGCTTTCTTT. It is translated as CASSFLSKNEAFF.